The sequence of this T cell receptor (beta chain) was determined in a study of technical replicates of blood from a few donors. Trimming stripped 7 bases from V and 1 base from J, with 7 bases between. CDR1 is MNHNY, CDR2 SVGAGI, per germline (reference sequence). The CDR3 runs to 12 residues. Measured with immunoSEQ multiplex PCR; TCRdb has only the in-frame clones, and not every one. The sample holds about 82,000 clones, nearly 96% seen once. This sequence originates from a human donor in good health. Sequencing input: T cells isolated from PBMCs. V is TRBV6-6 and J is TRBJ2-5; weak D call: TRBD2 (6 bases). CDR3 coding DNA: TGTGCCAGCATGGGGGGCCAAGAGACCCAGTACTTC. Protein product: CASMGGQETQYF.